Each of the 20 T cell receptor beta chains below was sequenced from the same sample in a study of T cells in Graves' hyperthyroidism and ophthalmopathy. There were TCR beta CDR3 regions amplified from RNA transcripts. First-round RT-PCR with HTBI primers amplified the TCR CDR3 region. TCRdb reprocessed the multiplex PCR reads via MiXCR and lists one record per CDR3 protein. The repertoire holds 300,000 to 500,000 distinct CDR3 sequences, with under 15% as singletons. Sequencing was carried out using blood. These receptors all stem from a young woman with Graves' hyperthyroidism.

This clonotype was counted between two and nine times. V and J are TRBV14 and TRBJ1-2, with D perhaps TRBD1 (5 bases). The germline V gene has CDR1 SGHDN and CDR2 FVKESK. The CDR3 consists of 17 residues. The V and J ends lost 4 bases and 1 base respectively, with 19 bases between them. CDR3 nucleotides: TGTGCCAGCAGCCCAAGATTAGCCGGGGCAGTTAACTATGGCTACACCTTC. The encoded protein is CASSPRLAGAVNYGYTF.

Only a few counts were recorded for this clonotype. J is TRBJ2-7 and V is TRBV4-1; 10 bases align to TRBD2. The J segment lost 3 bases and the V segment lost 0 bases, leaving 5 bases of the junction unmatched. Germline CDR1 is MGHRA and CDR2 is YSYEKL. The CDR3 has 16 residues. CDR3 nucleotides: TGCGCCAGCAGCCAAGAGCTAGCGGGAGAGGGCTACGAGCAGTACTTC. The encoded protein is CASSQELAGEGYEQYF.

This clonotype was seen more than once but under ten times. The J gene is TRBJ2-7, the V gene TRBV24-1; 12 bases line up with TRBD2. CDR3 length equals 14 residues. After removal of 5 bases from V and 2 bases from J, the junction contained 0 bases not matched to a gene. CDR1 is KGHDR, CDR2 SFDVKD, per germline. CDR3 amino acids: CATSGTSGTYEQYF. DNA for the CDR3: TGTGCCACCAGTGGGACTAGCGGGACCTACGAGCAGTACTTC.

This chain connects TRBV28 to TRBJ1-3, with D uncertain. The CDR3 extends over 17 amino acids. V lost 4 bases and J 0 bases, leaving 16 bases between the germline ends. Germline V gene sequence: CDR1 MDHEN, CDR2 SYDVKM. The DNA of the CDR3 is TGTGCCAGCAGTTCACCTCCCGGCAGAGCCTCTGGAAACACCATATATTTT. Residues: CASSSPPGRASGNTIYF.

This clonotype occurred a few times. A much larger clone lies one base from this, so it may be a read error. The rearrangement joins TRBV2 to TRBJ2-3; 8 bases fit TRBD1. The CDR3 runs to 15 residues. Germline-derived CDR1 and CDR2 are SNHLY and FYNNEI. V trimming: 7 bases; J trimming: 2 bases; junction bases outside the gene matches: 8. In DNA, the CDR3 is TGTGCCAGCAATGTGCAGGACAGGGACACAGATACGCAGTATTTT. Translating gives CASNVQDRDTDTQYF. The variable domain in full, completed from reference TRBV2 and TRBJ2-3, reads EPEVTQTPSHQVTQMGQEVILRCVPISNHLYFYWYRQILGQKVEFLVSFYNNEISEKSEIFDDQFSVERPDGSNFTLKIRSTKLEDSAMYFCASNVQDRDTDTQYFGPGTRLTVL.

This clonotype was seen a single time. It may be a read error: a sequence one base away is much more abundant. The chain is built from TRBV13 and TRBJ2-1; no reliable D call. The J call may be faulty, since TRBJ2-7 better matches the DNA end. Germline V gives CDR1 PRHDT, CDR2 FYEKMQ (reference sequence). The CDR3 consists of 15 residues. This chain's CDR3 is CASSLTLPVDNEQYF. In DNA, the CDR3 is TGTGCCAGCAGCTTAACACTCCCAGTTGACAATGAGCAGTACTTC.

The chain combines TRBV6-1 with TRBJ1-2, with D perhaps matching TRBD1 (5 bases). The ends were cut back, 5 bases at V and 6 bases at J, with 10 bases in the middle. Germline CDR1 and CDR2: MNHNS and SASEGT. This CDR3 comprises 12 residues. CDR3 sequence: CASSQWGNGYTF. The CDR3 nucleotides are TGTGCCAGCAGTCAGTGGGGGAATGGCTACACCTTC.

Here the CDR3 DNA reads TGTGCCAGTAGTACCCCCCGACAGGGGGTTATCCAGGGCAATCAGCCCCAGCATTTT. It encodes CASSTPRQGVIQGNQPQHF. The chain has TRBV19 and TRBJ1-5, with 9 bases aligning to TRBD1. This CDR3 is 19 amino acids long. The trim removed 4 bases at V and 2 bases at J, leaving 15 bases unmatched. CDR1 and CDR2 from the germline V gene are LNHDA and SQIVND (reference sequence).

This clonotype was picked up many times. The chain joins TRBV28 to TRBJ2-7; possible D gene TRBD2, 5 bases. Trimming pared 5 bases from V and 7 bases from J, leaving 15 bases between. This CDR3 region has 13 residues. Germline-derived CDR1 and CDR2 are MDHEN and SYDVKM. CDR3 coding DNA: TGTGCCAGCAGTATAGACGGAGGTTGGGAGCAGTACTTC. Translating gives CASSIDGGWEQYF.

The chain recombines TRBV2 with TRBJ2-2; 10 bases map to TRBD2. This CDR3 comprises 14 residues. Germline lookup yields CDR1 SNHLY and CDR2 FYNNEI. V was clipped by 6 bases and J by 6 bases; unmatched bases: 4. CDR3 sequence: CASSRGTSAGELFF. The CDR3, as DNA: TGTGCCAGCAGCCGTGGGACTAGCGCCGGGGAGCTGTTTTTT.

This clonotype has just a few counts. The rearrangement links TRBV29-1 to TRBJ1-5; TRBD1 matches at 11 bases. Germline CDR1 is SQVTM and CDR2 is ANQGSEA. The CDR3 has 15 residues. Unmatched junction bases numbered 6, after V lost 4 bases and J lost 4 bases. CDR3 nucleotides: TGCAGCGTTGGGACCGGGACAGGGGGGAATCAGCCCCAGCATTTT. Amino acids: CSVGTGTGGNQPQHF.

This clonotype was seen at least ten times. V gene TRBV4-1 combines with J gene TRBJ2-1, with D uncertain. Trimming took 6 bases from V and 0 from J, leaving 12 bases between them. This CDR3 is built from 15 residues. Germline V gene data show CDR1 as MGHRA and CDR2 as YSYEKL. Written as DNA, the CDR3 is TGCGCCAGCAGGTCTGACTCAATCTCCTACAATGAGCAGTTCTTC. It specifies CASRSDSISYNEQFF.

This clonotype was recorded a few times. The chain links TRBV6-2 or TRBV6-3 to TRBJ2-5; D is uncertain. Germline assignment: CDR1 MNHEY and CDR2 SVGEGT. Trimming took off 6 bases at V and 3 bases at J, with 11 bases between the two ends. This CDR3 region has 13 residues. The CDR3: CASSRGPKETQYF. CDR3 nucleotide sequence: TGTGCCAGCAGCCGAGGACCTAAAGAGACCCAGTACTTC.

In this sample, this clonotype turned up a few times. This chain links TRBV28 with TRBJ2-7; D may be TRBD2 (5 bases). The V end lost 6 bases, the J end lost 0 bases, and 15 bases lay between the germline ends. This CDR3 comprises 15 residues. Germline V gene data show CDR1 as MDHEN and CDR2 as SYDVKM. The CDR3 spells CASSFYRRGSYEQYF. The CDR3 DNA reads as TGTGCCAGCAGCTTTTACAGACGGGGCTCCTACGAGCAGTACTTC.

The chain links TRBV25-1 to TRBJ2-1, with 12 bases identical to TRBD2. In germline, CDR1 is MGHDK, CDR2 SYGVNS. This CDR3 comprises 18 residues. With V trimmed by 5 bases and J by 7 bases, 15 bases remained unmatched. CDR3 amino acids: CASSPSGPSGRASNEQFF. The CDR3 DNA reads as TGTGCCAGCAGTCCATCCGGGCCTAGCGGGAGGGCCTCAAATGAGCAGTTCTTC.

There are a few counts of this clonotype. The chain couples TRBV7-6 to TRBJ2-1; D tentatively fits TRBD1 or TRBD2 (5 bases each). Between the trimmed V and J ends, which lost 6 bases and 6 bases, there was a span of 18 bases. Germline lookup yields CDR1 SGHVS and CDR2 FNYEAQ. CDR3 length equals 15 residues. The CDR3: CASSPGASLFNEQFF. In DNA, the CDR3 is TGTGCCAGCAGTCCTGGGGCTAGCCTTTTCAATGAGCAGTTCTTC.

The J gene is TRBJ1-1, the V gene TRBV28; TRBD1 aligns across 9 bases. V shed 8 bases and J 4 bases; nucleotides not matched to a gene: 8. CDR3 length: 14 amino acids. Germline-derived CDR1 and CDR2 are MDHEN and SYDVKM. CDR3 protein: CASGYTGGRTEAFF. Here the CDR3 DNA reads TGTGCCAGCGGATATACAGGGGGCCGCACTGAAGCTTTCTTT.

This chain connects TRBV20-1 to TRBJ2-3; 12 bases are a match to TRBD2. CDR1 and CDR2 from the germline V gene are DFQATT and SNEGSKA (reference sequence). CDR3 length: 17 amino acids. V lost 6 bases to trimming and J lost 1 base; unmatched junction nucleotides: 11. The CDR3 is CSAPSSGRADGTDTQYF. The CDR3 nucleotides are TGCAGTGCCCCCTCTAGCGGGAGGGCCGATGGCACAGATACGCAGTATTTT.

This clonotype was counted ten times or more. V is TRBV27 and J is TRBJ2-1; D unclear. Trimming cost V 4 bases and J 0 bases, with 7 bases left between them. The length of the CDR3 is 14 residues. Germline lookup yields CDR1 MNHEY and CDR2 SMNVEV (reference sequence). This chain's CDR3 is CASSSLSSYNEQFF. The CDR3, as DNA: TGTGCCAGCAGTTCACTGAGCTCCTACAATGAGCAGTTCTTC.

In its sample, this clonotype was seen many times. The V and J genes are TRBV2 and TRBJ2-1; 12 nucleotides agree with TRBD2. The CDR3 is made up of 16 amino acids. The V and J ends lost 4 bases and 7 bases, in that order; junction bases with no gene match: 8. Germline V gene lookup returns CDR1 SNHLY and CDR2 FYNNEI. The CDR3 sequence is CASSARLAGVSNEQFF. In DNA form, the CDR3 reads TGTGCCAGCAGTGCCAGACTAGCGGGAGTTTCAAATGAGCAGTTCTTC. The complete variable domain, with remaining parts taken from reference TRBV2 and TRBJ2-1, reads EPEVTQTPSHQVTQMGQEVILRCVPISNHLYFYWYRQILGQKVEFLVSFYNNEISEKSEIFDDQFSVERPDGSNFTLKIRSTKLEDSAMYFCASSARLAGVSNEQFFGPGTRLTVL.